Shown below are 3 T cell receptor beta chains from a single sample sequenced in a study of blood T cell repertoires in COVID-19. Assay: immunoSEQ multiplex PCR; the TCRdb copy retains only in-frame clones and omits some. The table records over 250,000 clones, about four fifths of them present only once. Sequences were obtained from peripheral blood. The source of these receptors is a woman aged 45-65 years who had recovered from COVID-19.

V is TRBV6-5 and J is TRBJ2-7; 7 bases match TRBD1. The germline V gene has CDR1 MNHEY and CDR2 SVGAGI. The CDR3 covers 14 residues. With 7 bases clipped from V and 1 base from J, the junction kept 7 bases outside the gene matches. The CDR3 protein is CASNRGGSSYEQYF. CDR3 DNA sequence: TGTGCCAGCAACAGGGGTGGCAGTTCCTACGAGCAGTACTTC.

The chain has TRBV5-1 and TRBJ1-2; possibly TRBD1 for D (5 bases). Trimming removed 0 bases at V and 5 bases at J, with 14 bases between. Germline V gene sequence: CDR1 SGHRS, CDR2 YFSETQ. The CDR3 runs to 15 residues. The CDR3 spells CASSLGQQTVYGYTF. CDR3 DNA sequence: TGCGCCAGCAGCTTGGGACAGCAGACCGTTTATGGCTACACCTTC.

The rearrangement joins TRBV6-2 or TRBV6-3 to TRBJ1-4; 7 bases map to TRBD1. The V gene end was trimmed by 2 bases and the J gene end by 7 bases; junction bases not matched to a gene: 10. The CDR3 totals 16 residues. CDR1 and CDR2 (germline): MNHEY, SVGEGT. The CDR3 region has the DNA TGTGCCAGCAGTTACCTACAGGGGATGAAGGGTGAAAAACTGTTTTTT. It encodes CASSYLQGMKGEKLFF.